The 18 T cell receptor beta chains below come from one sample, sequenced in a study of OX40 agonist ivuxolimab in advanced cancers. Libraries were prepared by immunoSEQ multiplex PCR; TCRdb keeps only in-frame clonotypes and omits some of them. This table has approximately 70,000 clones, 88% appearing once. Sequencing was performed on CD4+ or CD8+ T cells sorted from blood, taken in a trial of the OX40 agonist ivuxolimab. All receptors derive from an adult with an advanced solid tumor such as melanoma, head and neck, liver or kidney cancer.

The gene calls are TRBV6-5 and TRBJ1-2; the D gene is possibly TRBD1 (6 bases). The CDR3 is 14 amino acids. The germline V gene encodes CDR1 MNHEY and CDR2 SVGAGI. The V end lost 6 bases, the J end lost 4 bases, and 15 bases lay between the germline ends. The CDR3: CASSPQGPTYGYTF. CDR3 DNA sequence: TGTGCCAGCAGCCCCCAGGGGCCGACCTATGGCTACACCTTC.

CDR3 nucleotides: TGCGCCAGCAGCCCCCCTAGCACAGATACGCAGTATTTT. Translation: CASSPPSTDTQYF. J is TRBJ2-3 and V is TRBV4-1, with no clear D. Per germline, CDR1 MGHRA and CDR2 YSYEKL. The V end lost 4 bases, the J end lost 0 bases, and 5 bases lay between the germline ends. The length of the CDR3 is 13 residues.

The genes are TRBV5-8 and TRBJ1-5, with D uncertain. Germline V gives CDR1 SGHTS, CDR2 YDEGEE. V lost 2 bases to trimming and J lost 4 bases, with 7 bases between them. The length of the CDR3 is 13 residues. The CDR3 DNA sequence: TGTGCCAGCAGCTTACGACGAAATCAGCCCCAGCATTTT. It yields the protein CASSLRRNQPQHF. The whole variable domain, remainder taken from reference TRBV5-8 and TRBJ1-5, is EAGVTQSPTHLIKTRGQQATLRCSPISGHTSVYWYQQALGLGLQFLLWYDEGEERNRGNFPPRFSGRQFPNYSSELNVNALELEDSALYLCASSLRRNQPQHFGDGTRLSIL.

The chain is built from TRBV28 and TRBJ1-2; D remains ambiguous. Trimming removed 10 bases from V and 5 bases from J, with 11 bases in between. The CDR3 has 11 amino acids. From germline, CDR1 is MDHEN and CDR2 SYDVKM. In DNA, the CDR3 is TGTGCCACCGTTAGAGGGTATGGCTACACCTTC. It encodes CATVRGYGYTF.

The J gene is TRBJ2-1, the V gene TRBV5-1; 8 nucleotides line up with TRBD1. Germline V gene lookup returns CDR1 SGHRS and CDR2 YFSETQ. V dropped 0 bases and J dropped 6; count of bases not matched to a gene: 2. The CDR3 runs to 14 residues. CDR3 region: CASSLDRGANEQFF. The CDR3, as DNA: TGCGCCAGCAGCTTGGACAGGGGGGCCAATGAGCAGTTCTTC.

The CDR3 nucleotides read TGTGCCATCAGTGAGTCGACTAGCGGGAGCTATGAGCAGTTCTTC. Amino acid sequence: CAISESTSGSYEQFF. The chain couples TRBV10-3 to TRBJ2-1, with 12 bases aligning to TRBD2. Per the germline V gene, CDR1 is ENHRY and CDR2 is SYGVKD. This CDR3 has 15 residues. V was clipped by 0 bases and J by 8 bases; unmatched bases: 2.

The chain carries TRBV5-1 and TRBJ2-7; weak D call: TRBD1 (5 bases). The CDR3 extends over 14 amino acids. Germline CDR1 SGHRS, CDR2 YFSETQ. V lost 0 bases and J 6 bases, leaving 13 bases between the germline ends. The CDR3 DNA sequence: TGCGCCAGCAGCTTGGGCCAGGGAAACGGCGAGCAGTACTTC. Translating gives CASSLGQGNGEQYF.

This sequence joins TRBV5-1 and TRBJ2-1, with 7 positions matching TRBD1. The CDR3 consists of 14 residues. With V trimmed by 4 bases and J by 8 bases, 9 bases remained unmatched. Germline CDR1 is SGHRS and CDR2 is YFSETQ. CDR3 nucleotide sequence: TGCGCCAGCAGCATCGACAGGGTGCCGGATGAGCAGTTCTTC. It yields the protein CASSIDRVPDEQFF.

The rearrangement uses TRBV5-1 and TRBJ2-2, with TRBD1 identical over 7 bases. Germline lookup yields CDR1 SGHRS and CDR2 YFSETQ. There are 14 residues in the CDR3. The V gene end was trimmed by 2 bases and the J gene end by 7 bases; junction bases not matched to a gene: 5. The CDR3 loop reads CASSLTGEIGELFF. The CDR3 DNA is TGCGCCAGCAGCTTAACAGGGGAAATCGGGGAGCTGTTTTTT. The variable domain in full, with the rest retrieved from reference TRBV5-1 and TRBJ2-2, is KAGVTQTPRYLIKTRGQQVTLSCSPISGHRSVSWYQQTPGQGLQFLFEYFSETQRNKGNFPGRFSGRQFSNSRSEMNVSTLELGDSALYLCASSLTGEIGELFFGEGSRLTVL.

The V and J genes are TRBV11-2 and TRBJ2-6; a weak D match, TRBD2 (6 bases). The CDR3 consists of 16 residues. The germline CDR1 and CDR2 sequences are SGHAT and FQNNGV. V lost 5 bases, J lost 4 bases, and 15 bases lay in between. The CDR3 is CASSPAEGSGANVLTF. The CDR3 DNA sequence: TGTGCCAGCAGCCCCGCGGAGGGATCCGGGGCCAACGTCCTGACTTTC.

This chain joins TRBV28 and TRBJ2-5; 8 bases line up with TRBD1. Trimming took 2 bases from V and 5 from J; bases not matched to a gene: 7. This CDR3 is built from 15 residues. From germline, CDR1 is MDHEN and CDR2 SYDVKM. The CDR3 DNA reads as TGTGCCAGCAGTTTACGACAGGGGACCAGCGAGACCCAGTACTTC. Its protein product is CASSLRQGTSETQYF. The complete variable domain, with remaining parts taken from reference TRBV28 and TRBJ2-5, reads DVKVTQSSRYLVKRTGEKVFLECVQDMDHENMFWYRQDPGLGLRLIYFSYDVKMKEKGDIPEGYSVSREKKERFSLILESASTNQTSMYLCASSLRQGTSETQYFGPGTRLLVL.

The chain uses TRBV30 and TRBJ1-1; no reliable D call. Germline V CDR1 and CDR2: GTSNPN, SVGIG (reference sequence). The CDR3 consists of 14 residues. V lost 3 bases and J lost 3, with 14 bases in between. Here the CDR3 reads CAWSSKDTDTEAFF. The DNA of the CDR3 is TGTGCCTGGAGCTCCAAAGACACCGACACTGAAGCTTTCTTT.

V gene TRBV27 combines with J gene TRBJ2-3; D might be TRBD1 (6 bases). The germline CDR1 and CDR2 sequences are MNHEY and SMNVEV (reference sequence). Trimming took off 0 bases at V and 8 bases at J, with 9 bases between the two ends. This CDR3 contains 13 residues. This CDR3 is CASSLSLGGTQYF. CDR3 in DNA: TGTGCCAGCAGTTTATCTCTAGGGGGTACGCAGTATTTT.

The chain links TRBV30 to TRBJ1-4, with D perhaps matching TRBD1 (5 bases). The CDR3 is 14 amino acids. Germline CDR1 is GTSNPN and CDR2 is SVGIG (reference sequence). Deletions cut 5 bases from V and 8 bases from J, with 18 bases between. This CDR3 reads CAWATTGPGEKLFF. CDR3 coding DNA: TGTGCCTGGGCGACCACAGGTCCCGGCGAAAAACTGTTTTTT.

V and J are TRBV29-1 and TRBJ2-7; tentatively, D is TRBD1 (5 bases). Germline V gene lookup returns CDR1 SQVTM and CDR2 ANQGSEA. The V end lost 0 bases, the J end lost 3 bases, and 15 bases lay between the germline ends. The CDR3 spans 15 residues. This chain's CDR3 is CSVEENKQGSYEQYF. The DNA of the CDR3 is TGCAGCGTTGAAGAAAATAAGCAGGGCAGCTACGAGCAGTACTTC.

This clone was detected a few times. Additional DNA sequences in this sample encode the identical CDR3. The rearrangement links TRBV5-1 to TRBJ2-7; TRBD2 agrees at 9 bases. Looked up from germline, CDR1 is SGHRS and CDR2 is YFSETQ. This CDR3 is built from 15 residues. The ends lost 1 base at V and 2 bases at J; junction bases unmatched: 4. CDR3 nucleotide sequence: TGCGCCAGCAGCTTGTACCTAGCGGGGACCTACGAGCAGTACTTC. Its protein product is CASSLYLAGTYEQYF.

V is TRBV5-1 and J is TRBJ2-7; D is perhaps TRBD1 (5 bases). The V end lost 4 bases, the J end lost 0 bases, and 8 bases lay between the germline ends. CDR1 and CDR2 (germline): SGHRS, YFSETQ. The CDR3 is made up of 13 amino acids. The CDR3 nucleotides are TGCGCCAGCAGCAGTCAGGGCTCCTACGAGCAGTACTTC. Translated: CASSSQGSYEQYF.

J is TRBJ1-5 and V is TRBV21-1. TRBV21-1 is flagged as a pseudogene. This CDR3 contains 15 residues. The CDR3 spells CASSNRGQSNQPQHF. The CDR3 DNA sequence: TGTGCCAGCAGCAATCGGGGCCAGAGCAATCAGCCCCAGCATTTT.